This note documents a single T cell receptor (beta chain) sequence. Its antigen is as yet unknown. It was by quantitative 5'-RACE with molecular barcodes that TCR beta libraries were made. TCRdb redid the calling of the 5' RACE reads with MiXCR, one entry per CDR3 protein. The table shows about 400,000 distinct CDR3 sequences, with approximately 22% occurring only once. This sample was included in a study of CD8 T cells in ankylosing spondylitis. The V end was cut by 4 bases, the J end by 1 base, with 10 bases between. The CDR3 consists of 14 residues. Germline V lookup: CDR1 SQVTM, CDR2 ANQGSEA. Study observations and caveats: What seemed typical of ankylosing spondylitis blood was a TCR beta motif built from fewer than ten highly homologous variants. In synovial fluid and blood from reactive arthritis, some motif variants were previously reported. Matched synovial fluid from ankylosing spondylitis patients was reported to be enriched for disease-linked clones.

The sequence was obtained from a male donor with ankylosing spondylitis or in good health (not recorded which). Sequencing was performed on blood, either unsorted or a sorted T cell fraction (not recorded which). The V call is TRBV29-1, the J call TRBJ2-2; D is undetermined. The CDR3 bases are TGCAGCGTTGTTCCCGGACGGAACACCGGGGAGCTGTTTTTT. Protein sequence: CSVVPGRNTGELFF.